This TCR beta chain was sequenced in a study of T cells in localized non-small cell lung cancer. Only in-frame clones appear in the TCRdb table, and some are missing; sequencing was by immunoSEQ multiplex PCR. The table includes around 29,000 clones, 92% detected once. V lost 6 bases and J lost 4; bases outside the gene matches: 7. The CDR3 loop spans 14 amino acids. Per the germline V gene, CDR1 is ENHRY and CDR2 is SYGVKD. Here the sequenced sample was peripheral blood mononuclear cells, taken before any cancer treatment. The chain employs TRBV10-3 and TRBJ2-5; TRBD2 agrees at 8 bases. The sequence came from a woman aged 40-69 years with stage III lung adenocarcinoma. This CDR3 is CAIRSGTRGETQYF. The CDR3 bases are TGTGCCATCAGGTCCGGGACTAGAGGAGAGACCCAGTACTTC.